This TCR beta chain is from a study of blood T cell repertoires in COVID-19 (dated by TCRdb to about 2020). With regard to the full study: The collaborator samples originated in the United States, Italy and Spain and spanned the acute and convalescent phases of COVID-19. The material from the prospective study consisted of cDNA or gDNA derived from T cells, B-cell-depleted T cells, or PBMCs. Subjects who had been exposed to COVID-19, were actively infected with it, or had recovered from it provided the deeply sampled blood TCRbeta repertoires that made up the dataset. A freely available public database, intended as a resource for researchers studying the immune response to SARS-CoV-2, is where the repertoires were released. Samples were obtained from the ongoing ImmuneRACE study (first 160 participants) and from 1,254 subjects provided by 6 global collaborators. Sample metadata almost always included a de-identified subject ID, COVID-19 status, age in years and sex. HLA class I and class II types, where available, came from metadata supplied by the sample provider rather than from assay-based typing. The investigation overall reported the following: The amount of clinical and demographic metadata varied by source and participant and was provided uncurated.

TCRbeta CDR3 regions were amplified from genomic DNA by means of the immunoSEQ Assay, a bias-controlled multiplex PCR. The paper's data handling went like this. The number of nucleated cells in each sample was estimated from the amplification of reference gene primers within the assay. To quantify the absolute abundance of each unique TCRbeta CDR3 rearrangement, sequence reads were collapsed and filtered. For each sample, productive Simpson clonality was calculated as the square root of Simpson's diversity index across productive rearrangements. This is the immuneACCESS table as TCRdb keeps it, with only in-frame sequences that have V and J called. A part of the clones is gone; compared with another copy, unresolved V genes explain less than half, and the rest is unexplained. For V, J and clone size, that table is used; D and trimming come from the DNA. For this sample the table gives 150,000 to 200,000 clones, of which about 77% were detected only once. The leading ten clones occupy 2.5% to 3% of the sample.

Each collaborating institution followed its own protocols to collect whole blood in K2EDTA tubes. For TCRbeta analysis, collaborator samples were shipped as frozen whole blood, as isolated PBMCs, or as DNA extracted from either sample type. The V end gives up 0 bases and the J end 2 bases, leaving 3 bases in the junction not matched to a gene. Including cysteine and phenylalanine, the CDR3 has 16 amino acids. Of all the DNA, just the CDR3 is kept, 48 bases in frame from base 1. The CDR1 and CDR2 encoded by the germline V gene are SGHRS and YFSETQ. For this clone: The antigen it binds to is not known. Base qualities are not at hand, and no much larger clone is one base apart.

The chain is assembled from TRBV5-1 and TRBJ2-5; 11 bases in the junction line up with TRBD2. The sample taken for sequencing was peripheral blood. The clonotype was recovered from a woman of 80 years or more with active or convalescent COVID-19. The CDR3 has the sequence CASSLGASGGQETQYF. The sequenced DNA: TGCGCCAGCAGCTTGGGAGCTAGCGGGGGGCAAGAGACCCAGTACTTC. The entire variable domain, with the stretches around the CDR3 drawn from the reference TRBV5-1 and TRBJ2-5 proteins, is KAGVTQTPRYLIKTRGQQVTLSCSPISGHRSVSWYQQTPGQGLQFLFEYFSETQRNKGNFPGRFSGRQFSNSRSEMNVSTLELGDSALYLCASSLGASGGQETQYFGPGTRLLVL.